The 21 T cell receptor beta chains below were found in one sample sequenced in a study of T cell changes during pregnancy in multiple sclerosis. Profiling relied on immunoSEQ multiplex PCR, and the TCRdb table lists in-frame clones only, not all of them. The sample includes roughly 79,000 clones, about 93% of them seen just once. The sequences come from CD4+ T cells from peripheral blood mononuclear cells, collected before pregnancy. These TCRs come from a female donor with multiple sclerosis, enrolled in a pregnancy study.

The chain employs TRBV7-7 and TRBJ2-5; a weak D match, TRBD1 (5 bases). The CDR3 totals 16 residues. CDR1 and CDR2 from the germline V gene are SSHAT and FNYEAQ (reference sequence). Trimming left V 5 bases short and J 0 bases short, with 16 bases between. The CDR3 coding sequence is TGTGCCAGCAGCCCTCAGAGACAGATCTACCAAGAGACCCAGTACTTC. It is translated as CASSPQRQIYQETQYF.

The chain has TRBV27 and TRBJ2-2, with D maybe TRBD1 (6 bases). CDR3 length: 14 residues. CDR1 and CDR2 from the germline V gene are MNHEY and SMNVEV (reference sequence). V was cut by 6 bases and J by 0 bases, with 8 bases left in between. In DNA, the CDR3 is TGTGCCAGCAGAACAGGGTCGAACACCGGGGAGCTGTTTTTT. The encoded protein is CASRTGSNTGELFF.

The CDR3 is CASSARLTGELFF. For the CDR3, the DNA is TGTGCCAGCAGTGCCCGACTCACCGGGGAGCTGTTTTTT. The chain recombines TRBV27 with TRBJ2-2; no clear D gene. In germline, CDR1 is MNHEY, CDR2 SMNVEV (reference sequence). This CDR3 is built from 13 residues. V was pared by 5 bases and J by 4 bases, with 8 bases between.

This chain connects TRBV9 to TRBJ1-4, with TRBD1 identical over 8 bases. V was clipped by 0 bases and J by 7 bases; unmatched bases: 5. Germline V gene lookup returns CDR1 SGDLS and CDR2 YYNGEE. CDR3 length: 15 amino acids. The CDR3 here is CASSVGTGGGEKLFF. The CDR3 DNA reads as TGTGCCAGCAGCGTAGGTACAGGGGGAGGTGAAAAACTGTTTTTT.

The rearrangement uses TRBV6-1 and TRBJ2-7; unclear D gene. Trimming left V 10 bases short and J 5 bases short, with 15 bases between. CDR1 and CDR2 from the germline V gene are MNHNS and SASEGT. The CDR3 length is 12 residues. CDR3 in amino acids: CATLPQENEQYF. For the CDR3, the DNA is TGTGCCACCCTCCCCCAAGAGAACGAGCAGTACTTC.

The CDR3 region has the DNA TGTGCCAGCAGCTCACAACAGGGGGCCTTGGATACGCAGTATTTT. Translation: CASSSQQGALDTQYF. The chain combines TRBV7-3 with TRBJ2-3; 9 nucleotides line up with TRBD1. CDR3 length: 15 amino acids. Germline V gives CDR1 SGHTA, CDR2 FQGTGA. Trimming at V came to 4 bases and at J to 6 bases, leaving 8 bases not matched to a gene.

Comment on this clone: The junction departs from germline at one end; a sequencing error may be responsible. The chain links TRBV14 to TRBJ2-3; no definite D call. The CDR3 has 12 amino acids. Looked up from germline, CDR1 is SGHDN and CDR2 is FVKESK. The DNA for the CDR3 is TGTGCCAGCAGCCAAGTTACAGCTACGCAGTATTTT. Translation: CASSQVTATQYF.

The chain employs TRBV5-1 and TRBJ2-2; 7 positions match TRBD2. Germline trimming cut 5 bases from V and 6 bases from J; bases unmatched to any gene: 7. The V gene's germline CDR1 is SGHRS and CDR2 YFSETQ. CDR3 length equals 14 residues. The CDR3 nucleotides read TGCGCCAGCAGTGTTAGCGGGCTAGCCGGGGAGCTGTTTTTT. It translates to CASSVSGLAGELFF. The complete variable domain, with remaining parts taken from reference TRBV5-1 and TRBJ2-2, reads KAGVTQTPRYLIKTRGQQVTLSCSPISGHRSVSWYQQTPGQGLQFLFEYFSETQRNKGNFPGRFSGRQFSNSRSEMNVSTLELGDSALYLCASSVSGLAGELFFGEGSRLTVL.

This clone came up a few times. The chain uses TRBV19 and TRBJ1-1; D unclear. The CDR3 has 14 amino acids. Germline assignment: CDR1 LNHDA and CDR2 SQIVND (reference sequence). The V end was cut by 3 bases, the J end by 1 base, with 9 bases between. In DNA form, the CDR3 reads TGTGCCAGTAGTATCAGTGCAGAGAACACTGAAGCTTTCTTT. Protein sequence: CASSISAENTEAFF.

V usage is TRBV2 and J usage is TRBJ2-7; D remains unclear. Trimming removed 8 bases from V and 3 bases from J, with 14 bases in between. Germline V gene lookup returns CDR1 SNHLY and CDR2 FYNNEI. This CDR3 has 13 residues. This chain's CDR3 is CASESTIIYEQYF. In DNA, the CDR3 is TGTGCCAGCGAATCCACAATCATCTACGAGCAGTACTTC. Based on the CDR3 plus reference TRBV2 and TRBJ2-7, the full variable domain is EPEVTQTPSHQVTQMGQEVILRCVPISNHLYFYWYRQILGQKVEFLVSFYNNEISEKSEIFDDQFSVERPDGSNFTLKIRSTKLEDSAMYFCASESTIIYEQYFGPGTRLTVT.

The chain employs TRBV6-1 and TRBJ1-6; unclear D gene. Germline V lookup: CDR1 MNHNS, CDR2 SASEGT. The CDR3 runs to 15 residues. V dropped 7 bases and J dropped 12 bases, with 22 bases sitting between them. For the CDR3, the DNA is TGTGCCAGCAAAGGCCCCCTCGGACCGGGATTACCCCTCCACTTT. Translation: CASKGPLGPGLPLHF.

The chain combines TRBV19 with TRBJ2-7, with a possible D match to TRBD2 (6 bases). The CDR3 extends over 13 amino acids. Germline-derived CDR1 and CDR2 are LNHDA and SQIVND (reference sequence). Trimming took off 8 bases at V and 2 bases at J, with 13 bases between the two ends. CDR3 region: CASRNSGAYEQYF. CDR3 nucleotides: TGTGCCAGTCGAAATTCGGGGGCCTACGAGCAGTACTTC.

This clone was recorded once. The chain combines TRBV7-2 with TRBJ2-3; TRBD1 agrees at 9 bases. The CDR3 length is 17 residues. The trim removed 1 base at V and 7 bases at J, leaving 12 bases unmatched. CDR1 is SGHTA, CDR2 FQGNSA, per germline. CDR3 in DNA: TGTGCCAGCAGCTTAGGCAAGGGACAGGGAGTTGTATATACGCAGTATTTT. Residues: CASSLGKGQGVVYTQYF.

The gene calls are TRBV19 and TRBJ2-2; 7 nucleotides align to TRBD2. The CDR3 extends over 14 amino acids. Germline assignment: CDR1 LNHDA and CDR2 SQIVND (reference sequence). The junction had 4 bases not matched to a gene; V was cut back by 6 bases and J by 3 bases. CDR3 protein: CASRTSWDTGELFF. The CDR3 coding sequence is TGTGCCAGTAGGACTAGCTGGGACACCGGGGAGCTGTTTTTT.

The CDR3 protein is CASSGSGRGTDTQYF. In nucleotides, the CDR3 is TGTGCCAGCAGCGGCAGCGGGAGAGGGACAGATACGCAGTATTTT. The chain has TRBV7-2 and TRBJ2-3, with 8 bases fitting TRBD2. J lost 3 bases, V lost 5 bases, and 7 bases had no gene match. Per germline, CDR1 SGHTA and CDR2 FQGNSA. The CDR3 consists of 15 residues.

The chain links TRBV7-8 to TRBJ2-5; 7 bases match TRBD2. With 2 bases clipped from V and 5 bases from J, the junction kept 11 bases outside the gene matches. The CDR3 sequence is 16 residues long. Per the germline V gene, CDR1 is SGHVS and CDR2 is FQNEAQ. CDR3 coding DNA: TGTGCCAGCAGCTTATCTCCGAGGAGCGGGGCTGAGACCCAGTACTTC. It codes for CASSLSPRSGAETQYF.

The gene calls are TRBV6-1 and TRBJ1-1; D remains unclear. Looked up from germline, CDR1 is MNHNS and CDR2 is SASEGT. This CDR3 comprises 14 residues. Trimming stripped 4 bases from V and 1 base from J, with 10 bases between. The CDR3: CASSATYQNTEAFF. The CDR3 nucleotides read TGTGCCAGCAGTGCAACATACCAGAACACTGAAGCTTTCTTT.

The DNA for the CDR3 is TGTGCCAGCAGGAGAAAGGACAGGAGCTCCTACAATGAGCAGTTCTTC. Translation gives CASRRKDRSSYNEQFF. This chain uses TRBV5-8 with TRBJ2-1; 7 bases line up with TRBD1. Germline V lookup: CDR1 SGHTS, CDR2 YDEGEE. CDR3 length: 16 amino acids. The J segment lost 0 bases and the V segment lost 5 bases, leaving 8 bases of the junction unmatched.

The CDR3 coding sequence is TGTGCCAGCAGCTTAAGCCTCGCGGGGACTAATTCACCCCTCCACTTT. Protein: CASSLSLAGTNSPLHF. The rearrangement uses TRBV9 and TRBJ1-6; D perhaps matches TRBD1 (5 bases). Per germline, CDR1 SGDLS and CDR2 YYNGEE. V was clipped by 4 bases and J by 6 bases, with 17 bases between them. The CDR3 is 16 residues long.

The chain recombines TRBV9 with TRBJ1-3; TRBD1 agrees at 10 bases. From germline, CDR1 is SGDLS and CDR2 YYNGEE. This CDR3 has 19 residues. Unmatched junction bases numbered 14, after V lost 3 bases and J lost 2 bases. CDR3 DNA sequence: TGTGCCAGCAGCGCGACAGGGGGCCAGGGATTTAGAGCTGGAAACACCATATATTTT. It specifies CASSATGGQGFRAGNTIYF.

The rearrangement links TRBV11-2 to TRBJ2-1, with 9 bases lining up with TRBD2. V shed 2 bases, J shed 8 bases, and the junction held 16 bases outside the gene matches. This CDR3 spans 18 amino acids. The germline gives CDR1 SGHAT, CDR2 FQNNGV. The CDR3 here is CASSLNSPSGIMWYEQFF. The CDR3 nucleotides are TGTGCCAGCAGCTTAAATTCTCCTAGCGGGATTATGTGGTATGAGCAGTTCTTC.